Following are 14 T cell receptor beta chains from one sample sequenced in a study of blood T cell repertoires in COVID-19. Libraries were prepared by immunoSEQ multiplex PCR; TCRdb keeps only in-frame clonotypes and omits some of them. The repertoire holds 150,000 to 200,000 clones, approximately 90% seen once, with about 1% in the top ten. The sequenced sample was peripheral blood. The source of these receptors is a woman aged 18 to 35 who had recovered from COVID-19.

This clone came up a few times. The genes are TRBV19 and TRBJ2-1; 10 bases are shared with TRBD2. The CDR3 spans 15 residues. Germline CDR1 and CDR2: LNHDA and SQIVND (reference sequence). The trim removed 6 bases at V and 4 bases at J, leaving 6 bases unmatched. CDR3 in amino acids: CASRLGAGGYNEQFF. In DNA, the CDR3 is TGTGCCAGTAGGCTCGGAGCGGGGGGGTACAATGAGCAGTTCTTC.

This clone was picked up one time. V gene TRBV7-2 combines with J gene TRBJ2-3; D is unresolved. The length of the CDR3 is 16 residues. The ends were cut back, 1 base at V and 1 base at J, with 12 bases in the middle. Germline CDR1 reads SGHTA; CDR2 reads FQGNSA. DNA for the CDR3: TGTGCCAGCAGCTTAGGCGCCCGCGGAGGCACAGATACGCAGTATTTT. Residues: CASSLGARGGTDTQYF.

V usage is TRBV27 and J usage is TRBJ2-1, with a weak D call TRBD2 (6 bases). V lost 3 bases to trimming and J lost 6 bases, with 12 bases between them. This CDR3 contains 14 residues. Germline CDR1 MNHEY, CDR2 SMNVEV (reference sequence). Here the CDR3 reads CASSFRLVVNEQFF. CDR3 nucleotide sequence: TGTGCCAGCAGTTTTAGACTAGTTGTCAATGAGCAGTTCTTC.

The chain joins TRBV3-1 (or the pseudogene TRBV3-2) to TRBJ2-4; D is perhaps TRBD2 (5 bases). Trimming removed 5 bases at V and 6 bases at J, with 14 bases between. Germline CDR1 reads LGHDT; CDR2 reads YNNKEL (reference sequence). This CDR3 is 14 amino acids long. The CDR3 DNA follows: TGTGCCAGCAGCTTTGAGGGAGCCCGAAACATTCAGTACTTC. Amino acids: CASSFEGARNIQYF.

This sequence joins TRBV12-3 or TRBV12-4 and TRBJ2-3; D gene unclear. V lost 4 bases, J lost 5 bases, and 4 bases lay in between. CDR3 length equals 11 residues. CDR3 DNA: TGTGCCAGCAGTTCCGGAGATACGCAGTATTTT. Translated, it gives CASSSGDTQYF.

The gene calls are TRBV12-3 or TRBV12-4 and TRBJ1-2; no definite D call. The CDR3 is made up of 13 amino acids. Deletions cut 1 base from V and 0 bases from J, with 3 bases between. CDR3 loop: CASSLGPNYGYTF. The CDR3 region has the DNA TGTGCCAGCAGTTTAGGGCCTAACTATGGCTACACCTTC.

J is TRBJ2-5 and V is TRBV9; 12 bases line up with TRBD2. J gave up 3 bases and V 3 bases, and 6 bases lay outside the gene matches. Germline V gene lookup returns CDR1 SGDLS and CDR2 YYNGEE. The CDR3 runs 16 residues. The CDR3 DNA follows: TGTGCCAGCAGCGCCACACTAGCGGGGGGTGAAGAGACCCAGTACTTC. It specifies CASSATLAGGEETQYF.

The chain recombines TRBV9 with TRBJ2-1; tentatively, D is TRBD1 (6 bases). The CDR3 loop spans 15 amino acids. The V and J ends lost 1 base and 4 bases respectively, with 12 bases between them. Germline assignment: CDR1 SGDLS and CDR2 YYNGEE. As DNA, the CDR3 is TGTGCCAGCAGCGTATCCGGGACACCATACAATGAGCAGTTCTTC. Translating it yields CASSVSGTPYNEQFF.

The CDR3 DNA is TGTGCCAGCAGTCCCAGGTCGAACACTGAAGCTTTCTTT. Translation: CASSPRSNTEAFF. The chain combines TRBV6-6 with TRBJ1-1; D is uncertain. The CDR3 extends over 13 amino acids. The V and J ends lost 5 bases and 1 base respectively, with 8 bases between them. The germline V gene encodes CDR1 MNHNY and CDR2 SVGAGI (reference sequence).

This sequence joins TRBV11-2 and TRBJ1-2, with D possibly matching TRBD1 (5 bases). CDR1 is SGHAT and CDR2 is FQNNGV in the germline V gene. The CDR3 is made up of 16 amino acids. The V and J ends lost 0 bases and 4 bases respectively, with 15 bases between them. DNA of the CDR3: TGTGCCAGCAGCTTAGATTCGGTAGGGGCCGGCTATGGCTACACCTTC. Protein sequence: CASSLDSVGAGYGYTF.

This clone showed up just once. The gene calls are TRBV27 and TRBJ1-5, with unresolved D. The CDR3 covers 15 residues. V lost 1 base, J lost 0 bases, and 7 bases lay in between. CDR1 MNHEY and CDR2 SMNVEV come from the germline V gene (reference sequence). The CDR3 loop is CASSLYGYSNQPQHF. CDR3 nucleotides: TGTGCCAGCAGTTTATACGGTTATAGCAATCAGCCCCAGCATTTT.

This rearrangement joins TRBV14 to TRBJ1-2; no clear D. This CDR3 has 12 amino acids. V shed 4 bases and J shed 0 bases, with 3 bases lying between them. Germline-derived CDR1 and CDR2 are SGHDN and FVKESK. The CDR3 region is CASSPANYGYTF. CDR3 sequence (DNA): TGTGCCAGCAGCCCCGCTAACTATGGCTACACCTTC.

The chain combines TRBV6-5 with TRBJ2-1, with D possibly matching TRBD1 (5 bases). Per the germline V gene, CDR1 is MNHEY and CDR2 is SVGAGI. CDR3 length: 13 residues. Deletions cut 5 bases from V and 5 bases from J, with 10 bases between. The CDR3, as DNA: TGTGCCAGCAGTCTGGACACTAACAATGAGCAGTTCTTC. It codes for CASSLDTNNEQFF.

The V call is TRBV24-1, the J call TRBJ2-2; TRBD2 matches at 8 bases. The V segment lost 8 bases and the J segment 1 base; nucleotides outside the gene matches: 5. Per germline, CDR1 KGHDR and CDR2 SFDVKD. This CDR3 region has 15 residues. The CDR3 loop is CATKDGGVNTGELFF. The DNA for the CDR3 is TGTGCCACCAAGGACGGGGGGGTGAACACCGGGGAGCTGTTTTTT.